Below are 30 T cell receptor beta chains sequenced from a single sample in a study of blood T cells in healthy people across ages. It was with a sample-barcoded 5' primer and a J-beta primer mix that a second PCR of roughly 6 to 12 cycles was run. TCRdb re-called the 5' RACE reads with MiXCR, one entry per CDR3 protein. The sample records 660,000 or so distinct CDR3 sequences, under 70% being singletons. The sequencing sample was made of blood. The receptors originated from a man aged 60 to 75 in good health.

V and J are TRBV12-3 or TRBV12-4 and TRBJ2-1, with D possibly being TRBD1 (6 bases). There are 16 residues in the CDR3. Trimming took 6 bases from V and 2 from J, leaving 17 bases between them. In DNA, the CDR3 is TGTGCCAGCAGCTTGATTTGGACAGCTCCCTACAATGAGCAGTTCTTC. It translates to CASSLIWTAPYNEQFF.

This chain links TRBV6-1 with TRBJ1-6; a weak D match, TRBD1 (5 bases). Per the germline V gene, CDR1 is MNHNS and CDR2 is SASEGT. Trimming took 0 bases from V and 7 from J, leaving 10 bases between them. The CDR3 length is 15 residues. The CDR3 region is CASSEAWDGNSPLHF. In DNA form, the CDR3 reads TGTGCCAGCAGTGAAGCCTGGGACGGGAATTCACCCCTCCACTTT.

Details on this clonotype: At one end the junction does not follow the germline gene, possibly because of a read error. The V gene is TRBV7-8, the J gene TRBJ2-4, with 9 positions matching TRBD1. The CDR3 covers 14 residues. Germline CDR1 reads SGHVS; CDR2 reads FQNEAQ. CDR3 sequence (DNA): TGTGCCAGCAGCCCTGACAGGGGGGAGACCATTCGGTACTTC. Translation: CASSPDRGETIRYF. Full variable domain (outside the CDR3, taken from reference TRBV7-8 and TRBJ2-4): GAGVSQSPRYKVAKRGQDVALRCDPISGHVSLFWYQQALGQGPEFLTYFQNEAQLDKSGLPSDRFFAERPEGSVSTLKIQRTQQEDSAVYLCASSPDRGETIRYFGAGTRLSVL.

This clonotype was detected once. The genes are TRBV7-2 and TRBJ1-5, with D perhaps matching TRBD1 (5 bases). Germline V lookup: CDR1 SGHTA, CDR2 FQGNSA. The V end was cut by 1 base, the J end by 7 bases, with 14 bases between. There are 15 residues in the CDR3. CDR3 nucleotide sequence: TGTGCCAGCAGCTTAGTAGGTCAGGGTCACCAGCCCCAGCATTTT. Its translation: CASSLVGQGHQPQHF.

This chain connects TRBV18 to TRBJ1-2; TRBD1 aligns across 10 bases. Germline V gene sequence: CDR1 KGHSH, CDR2 LQKENI. The V gene end was trimmed by 5 bases and the J gene end by 7 bases; junction bases not matched to a gene: 10. CDR3 length: 15 residues. CDR3 sequence: CASSTGTGAPSGYTF. CDR3 DNA sequence: TGTGCCAGCTCAACCGGGACAGGGGCCCCGAGTGGCTACACCTTC. Full variable domain (rest looked up from reference TRBV18 and TRBJ1-2): NAGVMQNPRHLVRRRGQEARLRCSPMKGHSHVYWYRQLPEEGLKFMVYLQKENIIDESGMPKERFSAEFPKEGPSILRIQQVVRGDSAAYFCASSTGTGAPSGYTFGSGTRLTVV.

This sequence joins TRBV29-1 and TRBJ1-1; no clear D gene. CDR3 length: 14 residues. Germline lookup yields CDR1 SQVTM and CDR2 ANQGSEA. V lost 4 bases, J lost 0 bases, and 12 bases lay in between. The chain's CDR3 is CSVGRPFVNTEAFF. The CDR3 region has the DNA TGCAGCGTTGGTAGGCCTTTTGTGAACACTGAAGCTTTCTTT.

The CDR3 nucleotides read TGTGCCAGCAGTTCTATACAGGGGGCGGGAGATACGCAGTATTTT. Encoded protein: CASSSIQGAGDTQYF. This sequence joins TRBV28 and TRBJ2-3, with TRBD1 matching over 9 bases. The germline CDR1 and CDR2 sequences are MDHEN and SYDVKM. The CDR3 consists of 15 residues. V gave up 4 bases and J gave up 5 bases; unmatched junction bases: 7.

This clonotype has a single count. The chain uses TRBV7-2 and TRBJ2-3; TRBD2 agrees at 10 bases. The CDR3 totals 18 residues. Germline assignment: CDR1 SGHTA and CDR2 FQGNSA. V shed 1 base and J 2 bases; nucleotides not matched to a gene: 9. The DNA for the CDR3 is TGTGCCAGCAGCTTAGGCCGGACTAGCGGTCCGGACACAGATACGCAGTATTTT. Its protein product is CASSLGRTSGPDTDTQYF.

V is TRBV9 and J is TRBJ2-2; D gene ambiguous. The CDR3 is 14 amino acids. CDR1 SGDLS and CDR2 YYNGEE come from the germline V gene. Between the trimmed V and J ends, which lost 0 bases and 5 bases, there was a span of 8 bases. CDR3 loop: CASSVDPETGELFF. The CDR3, as DNA: TGTGCCAGCAGCGTAGACCCCGAGACCGGGGAGCTGTTTTTT. Full variable domain (rest looked up from reference TRBV9 and TRBJ2-2): DSGVTQTPKHLITATGQRVTLRCSPRSGDLSVYWYQQSLDQGLQFLIQYYNGEERAKGNILERFSAQQFPDLHSELNLSSLELGDSALYFCASSVDPETGELFFGEGSRLTVL.

The chain combines TRBV10-1 with TRBJ2-7; D gene ambiguous. Trimming took off 4 bases at V and 6 bases at J, with 13 bases between the two ends. CDR1 and CDR2 (germline): WNHNN, SYGVQD (reference sequence). There are 13 residues in the CDR3. The CDR3 DNA follows: TGCGCCAGCAGTGCCCGGGTTTTCGGCGAGCAGTACTTC. This gives the protein CASSARVFGEQYF.

J is TRBJ1-1 and V is TRBV29-1, with TRBD1 matching over 10 bases. The V gene end was trimmed by 5 bases and the J gene end by 4 bases; junction bases not matched to a gene: 4. Per germline, CDR1 SQVTM and CDR2 ANQGSEA. The CDR3 loop spans 13 amino acids. CDR3 loop: CSVTTGGGTEAFF. CDR3 nucleotides: TGCAGCGTTACGACAGGGGGCGGCACTGAAGCTTTCTTT.

The V call is TRBV20-1, the J call TRBJ2-2; 9 bases are shared with TRBD2. The germline V gene encodes CDR1 DFQATT and CDR2 SNEGSKA (reference sequence). The length of the CDR3 is 14 residues. The J segment lost 4 bases and the V segment lost 2 bases, leaving 2 bases of the junction unmatched. The chain's CDR3 is CSARLAGSTGELFF. In DNA, the CDR3 is TGCAGTGCTAGACTAGCGGGGAGCACCGGGGAGCTGTTTTTT.

This clonotype occurred a few times. This chain joins TRBV27 and TRBJ2-1; the match to TRBD2 covers 7 bases. Germline CDR1 reads MNHEY; CDR2 reads SMNVEV (reference sequence). V was clipped by 6 bases and J by 2 bases; unmatched bases: 4. The CDR3 length is 14 residues. The CDR3 is CASSPSGPYNEQFF. As DNA, the CDR3 is TGTGCCAGCAGCCCTAGCGGTCCCTACAATGAGCAGTTCTTC.

The V and J genes are TRBV5-8 and TRBJ2-1; D may be TRBD1 or TRBD2 (5 bases each). The CDR3 extends over 15 amino acids. From germline, CDR1 is SGHTS and CDR2 YDEGEE. The V end was cut by 0 bases, the J end by 13 bases, with 20 bases between. The CDR3 sequence is CASSLALGAPGTQFF. In nucleotides, the CDR3 is TGTGCCAGCAGCTTGGCCTTGGGAGCCCCTGGGACCCAGTTCTTC.

The rearrangement joins TRBV20-1 to TRBJ2-5; 8 bases are a match to TRBD1. V shed 6 bases and J 1 base; nucleotides not matched to a gene: 10. The CDR3 spans 15 residues. Germline CDR1 and CDR2: DFQATT and SNEGSKA (reference sequence). CDR3 region: CSAPTTGESQETQYF. DNA for the CDR3: TGCAGTGCACCTACGACAGGGGAGAGCCAAGAGACCCAGTACTTC.

The rearrangement joins TRBV4-3 to TRBJ2-1; TRBD2 might be the D (6 bases). The CDR3 totals 17 residues. CDR1 is LGHNA and CDR2 is YSLEER in the germline V gene. V shed 0 bases and J shed 6 bases, with 18 bases lying between them. CDR3 loop: CASSQDLAGNPTNEQFF. Written as DNA, the CDR3 is TGCGCCAGCAGCCAAGATCTTGCGGGGAACCCTACCAATGAGCAGTTCTTC.

The chain links TRBV6-5 to TRBJ1-6; possible D gene TRBD1, 5 bases. The CDR3 contains 13 residues. CDR1 and CDR2 from the germline V gene are MNHEY and SVGAGI. V gave up 6 bases and J gave up 4 bases, with 7 bases separating them. In DNA, the CDR3 is TGTGCCAGCAGCAGACAGTATAATTCACCCCTCCACTTT. It yields the protein CASSRQYNSPLHF.

The chain couples TRBV29-1 to TRBJ2-2, with D possibly matching TRBD1 (5 bases). The CDR3 contains 14 residues. The V gene lost 4 bases and the J gene lost 2 bases, with 11 bases spanning the gap. The V gene's germline CDR1 is SQVTM and CDR2 ANQGSEA. This CDR3 is CSVAQVPNTGELFF. CDR3 nucleotides: TGCAGCGTTGCACAGGTTCCTAACACCGGGGAGCTGTTTTTT.

This chain uses TRBV11-2 with TRBJ2-4, with D perhaps given as TRBD1 or TRBD2 (5 bases each). The tail of the sequence fits TRBJ2-7 better, so the J call may be wrong. This CDR3 comprises 15 residues. Germline loops: CDR1 SGHAT, CDR2 FQNNGV. The CDR3 reads CASSFYRGVPYEQYF. The CDR3 DNA reads as TGTGCCAGCAGCTTTTACAGAGGGGTCCCCTACGAGCAGTACTTC.

The rearrangement joins TRBV4-1 to TRBJ2-7, with a weak D call TRBD1 (5 bases). The CDR3 runs to 17 residues. The germline CDR1 and CDR2 sequences are MGHRA and YSYEKL. V lost 1 base and J lost 2, with 18 bases in between. CDR3 bases: TGCGCCAGCAGCCAAGTACCACCGACAGAATCCCCCTACGAGCAGTACTTC. It codes for CASSQVPPTESPYEQYF.

With respect to this clonotype: At one end the junction does not follow the germline gene, possibly because of a read error. The chain couples TRBV27 to TRBJ2-6; 7 bases map to TRBD1. The CDR3 contains 15 residues. Germline loops: CDR1 MNHEY, CDR2 SMNVEV (reference sequence). CDR3 bases: TGTGCCAGCCACATAGGGGGCTCCGGGGCCGACGTCCTGACTTTC. This encodes CASHIGGSGADVLTF.

V usage is TRBV6-6 and J usage is TRBJ2-2, with a weak D call TRBD1 (6 bases). In germline, CDR1 is MNHNY, CDR2 SVGAGI (reference sequence). V lost 0 bases and J lost 4, with 12 bases in between. The CDR3 totals 16 residues. CDR3 residues: CASSYSGGRGTGELFF. CDR3 in DNA: TGTGCCAGCAGTTACTCTGGCGGCAGGGGCACCGGGGAGCTGTTTTTT.

The rearrangement joins TRBV29-1 to TRBJ2-7; 8 bases match TRBD2. This CDR3 has 14 amino acids. Germline CDR1 reads SQVTM; CDR2 reads ANQGSEA. V trimming: 2 bases; J trimming: 0 bases; junction bases outside the gene matches: 3. In DNA form, the CDR3 reads TGCAGCGTTGAACCTGCGGGGGGCTCCTACGAGCAGTACTTC. It codes for CSVEPAGGSYEQYF.

The CDR3 sequence is CSALGTGGFQPQHF. For the CDR3, the DNA is TGCAGTGCTCTTGGAACAGGGGGCTTTCAGCCCCAGCATTTT. This chain joins TRBV20-1 and TRBJ1-5, with 9 bases fitting TRBD1. The CDR3 totals 14 residues. CDR1 is DFQATT and CDR2 is SNEGSKA in the germline V gene (reference sequence). The trim removed 5 bases at V and 6 bases at J, leaving 8 bases unmatched.

The chain carries TRBV2 and TRBJ1-5, with 9 bases aligning to TRBD1. The CDR3 contains 13 residues. V gave up 7 bases and J gave up 10 bases; unmatched junction bases: 8. Per the germline V gene, CDR1 is SNHLY and CDR2 is FYNNEI. As DNA, the CDR3 is TGTGCCAGCACCCGGACAGGGGTAGGTCCCCAGCATTTT. Translating gives CASTRTGVGPQHF.

CDR3: CASSSTGGKQFF. The DNA of the CDR3 is TGTGCCAGCAGTTCGACAGGGGGAAAGCAGTTCTTC. The chain uses TRBV6-2 or TRBV6-3 and TRBJ2-1, with 9 positions matching TRBD1. This CDR3 region has 12 residues. Germline CDR1 MNHEY, CDR2 SVGEGT. V lost 4 bases, J lost 11 bases, and 3 bases stayed unmatched.

The chain uses TRBV10-3 and TRBJ1-1; 10 bases agree with TRBD1. V shed 8 bases, J shed 4 bases, and the junction held 16 bases outside the gene matches. CDR1 ENHRY and CDR2 SYGVKD come from the germline V gene. CDR3 size: 17 residues. The CDR3 here is CAISPFGSTGGGTEAFF. The CDR3 region has the DNA TGTGCCATCTCCCCGTTCGGGTCGACAGGGGGCGGCACTGAAGCTTTCTTT.

For this clonotype: With a much larger clone just one base away, this may be a read error. The gene calls are TRBV3-1 and TRBJ2-4, with TRBD2 matching 11 bases. CDR1 is LGHDT and CDR2 is YNNKEL in the germline V gene (reference sequence). J gave up 7 bases and V 1 base, and 0 bases lay outside the gene matches. This CDR3 comprises 14 residues. CDR3 protein: CASSQASGGNIQYF. The CDR3 DNA reads as TGTGCCAGCAGCCAAGCTAGCGGGGGGAACATTCAGTACTTC. The complete variable domain, with remaining parts taken from reference TRBV3-1 and TRBJ2-4, reads DTAVSQTPKYLVTQMGNDKSIKCEQNLGHDTMYWYKQDSKKFLKIMFSYNNKELIINETVPNRFSPKSPDKAHLNLHINSLELGDSAVYFCASSQASGGNIQYFGAGTRLSVL.

This clonotype was counted a few times. The rearrangement links TRBV7-9 to TRBJ2-1, with D perhaps TRBD2 (5 bases). The CDR3 consists of 15 residues. CDR1 SEHNR and CDR2 FQNEAQ come from the germline V gene (reference sequence). V lost 5 bases and J 0 bases, leaving 11 bases between the germline ends. The CDR3 DNA reads as TGTGCCAGCAGCCGCCCGGGGAGCTCCTACAATGAGCAGTTCTTC. Translation: CASSRPGSSYNEQFF.

V and J are TRBV2 and TRBJ1-1; no definite D call. Germline V gene lookup returns CDR1 SNHLY and CDR2 FYNNEI. The CDR3 runs 14 residues. With 8 bases removed from V and 5 bases from J, the gap between germline ends came to 18 bases. CDR3 amino acids: CASVSHRYDTEAFF. DNA of the CDR3: TGTGCCAGCGTCAGTCACAGATACGATACTGAAGCTTTCTTT.